The rows below give T cell receptor beta chains drawn from one sample of a study of CD8+CD57+ T cells in acquired aplastic anemia. TCRdb analysed the reads with MiXCR anew, one entry per CDR3 protein. The data contain fewer than 250,000 distinct CDR3 sequences, 50% to 55% of them seen just once; the ten biggest clones take up more than 15%. The sequenced sample was sorted CD4+, CD8+, or CD8+CD57+ T cells (not recorded which) from PBMCs. The receptors shown here come from a human donor in good health, serving as a control. Each CDR3 is given with its conserved first and last residue. Fields, in order: CDR3 length, J gene, V gene, CDR3 protein.

>15|TRBJ1-2|TRBV25-1
CASSEEKGFNYGYTF
>13|TRBJ1-5|TRBV19
CASRDRVHQPQHF
>16|TRBJ1-1|TRBV5-1
CASSLRQAGSDTEAFF
>15|TRBJ2-7|TRBV10-3
CATSLLAGGPSEQYF
>15|TRBJ2-1|TRBV7-9
CASSHQGNLYNEQFF
>17|TRBJ2-6|TRBV19
CASSIGQGMAGANVLTF
>16|TRBJ2-2|TRBV7-9
CASRPRREGNTGEPFF
>14|TRBJ1-2|TRBV7-2
CASSQPGGLDGYTF
>15|TRBJ1-1|TRBV20-1
CSARADGGYSTEAFF
>16|TRBJ2-5|TRBV7-8
CASSSPLAGVEETQYF
>17|TRBJ2-3|TRBV9
CASSVARQATSTDTQYF
>13|TRBJ2-7|TRBV20-1
CSARGDRVYEQYF
>12|TRBJ1-1|TRBV29-1
CSVWSVNTEAFF
>13|TRBJ2-7|TRBV7-3
CATSRGGTAGQYF
>15|TRBJ2-6|TRBV29-1
CSVELQGTGANVLTF
>14|TRBJ1-2|TRBV29-1
CSVEWGTGGYGYTF
>15|TRBJ1-2|TRBV4-3
CASSLRTGSNYGYTF